The entry below gives a single TCR beta chain sequence along with its context. This sample was taken from a study of control samples from healthy donors and cancer patients. This table comes from immunoSEQ multiplex PCR, and its TCRdb copy is limited to in-frame clones, with some not included. Counted here are around 120,000 clones, approximately 90% occurring once; the ten biggest clones make up 6% to 8%. The CDR3 spans 14 residues. V shed 2 bases and J 16 bases; nucleotides not matched to a gene: 14. Germline lookup yields CDR1 SEHNR and CDR2 FQNEAQ (reference sequence). This receptor was taken from a young woman in good health. The sequencing sample was made of blood. This chain links TRBV7-9 with TRBJ2-1; 7 nucleotides match TRBD1. The CDR3 reads CASSLTIQGQPLFF. Here the CDR3 DNA reads TGTGCCAGCAGCTTAACCATACAGGGGCAACCGTTATTCTTC.